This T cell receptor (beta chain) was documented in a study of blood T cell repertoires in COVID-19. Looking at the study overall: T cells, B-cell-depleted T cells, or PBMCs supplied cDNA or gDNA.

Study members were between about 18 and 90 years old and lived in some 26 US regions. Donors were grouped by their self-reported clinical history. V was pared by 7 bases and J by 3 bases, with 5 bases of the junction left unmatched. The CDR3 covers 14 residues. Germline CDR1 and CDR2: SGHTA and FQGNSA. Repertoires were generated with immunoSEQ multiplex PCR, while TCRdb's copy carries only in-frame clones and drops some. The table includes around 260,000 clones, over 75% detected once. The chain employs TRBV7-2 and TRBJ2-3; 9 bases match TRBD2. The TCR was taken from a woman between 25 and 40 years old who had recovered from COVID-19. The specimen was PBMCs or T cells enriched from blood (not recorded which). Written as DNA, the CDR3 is TGTGCCAGCAAGACTAGCGGCTCTACAGATACGCAGTATTTT. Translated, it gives CASKTSGSTDTQYF.